These 15 T cell receptor beta chains came from one sample sequenced in a study of early T cells in non-severe SARS-CoV-2 infection. MiXCR, run by TCRdb on the 5' RACE reads, gives a single entry per CDR3 protein. The sample lists about 88,000 distinct CDR3 sequences; about 15% were seen once. Sample: whole blood. The source of these receptors is an adult who was a healthcare worker with PCR-confirmed SARS-CoV-2 infection or an uninfected control (not recorded which).

This clonotype was picked up a small number of times. This sequence joins TRBV28 and TRBJ1-6; D remains unclear. The CDR3 is made up of 15 amino acids. Germline CDR1 MDHEN, CDR2 SYDVKM. V lost 2 bases and J 7 bases, leaving 12 bases between the germline ends. CDR3 bases: TGTGCCAGCAGTTTAGGAGATTTGGGCAATTCACCCCTCCACTTT. Protein sequence: CASSLGDLGNSPLHF.

The CDR3 spells CSAARPPTSNNEQFF. CDR3 DNA: TGCAGTGCTGCGCGCCCCCCGACTAGTAACAATGAGCAGTTCTTC. The chain recombines TRBV20-1 with TRBJ2-1, with D perhaps matching TRBD2 (6 bases). CDR1 is DFQATT, CDR2 SNEGSKA, per germline (reference sequence). There are 15 residues in the CDR3. Trimming cost V 5 bases and J 5 bases, with 19 bases left between them.

The chain recombines TRBV12-3 or TRBV12-4 with TRBJ1-4, with 9 bases that match TRBD1. This CDR3 region has 13 residues. J lost 7 bases, V lost 6 bases, and 3 bases had no gene match. Written as DNA, the CDR3 is TGTGCCAGCAGACAGGGGGCGGGTGAAAAACTGTTTTTT. Protein product: CASRQGAGEKLFF.

This clonotype was observed a few times. The V gene is TRBV5-5, the J gene TRBJ1-6; weak D call: TRBD1 (5 bases). The V end was cut by 0 bases, the J end by 10 bases, with 17 bases between. CDR1 and CDR2 (germline): SGHKS, YYEKEE (reference sequence). CDR3 size: 16 residues. The CDR3 DNA follows: TGTGCCAGCAGCTTGGCCGTCGGGGCCTTTTGGTCACCCCTCCACTTT. This translates into CASSLAVGAFWSPLHF.

This rearrangement joins TRBV7-8 to TRBJ2-7; possibly TRBD1 or TRBD2 for D (5 bases each). The CDR3 length is 15 residues. Trimming took off 3 bases at V and 3 bases at J, with 15 bases between the two ends. Germline assignment: CDR1 SGHVS and CDR2 FQNEAQ. Here the CDR3 reads CASSFTGTVFYEQYF. The CDR3 nucleotides are TGTGCCAGCAGCTTCACCGGGACGGTTTTCTACGAGCAGTACTTC.

V and J are TRBV27 and TRBJ2-7, with 7 bases fitting TRBD1. The ends lost 0 bases at V and 3 bases at J; junction bases unmatched: 2. This CDR3 region has 14 residues. Germline CDR1 and CDR2: MNHEY and SMNVEV (reference sequence). CDR3 protein: CASSLSTGYYEQYF. The CDR3 nucleotides are TGTGCCAGCAGTTTATCGACAGGGTACTACGAGCAGTACTTC.

The V gene is TRBV12-3 or TRBV12-4, the J gene TRBJ2-3, with D perhaps matching TRBD1 (6 bases). V was pared by 5 bases and J by 2 bases, with 14 bases between. CDR3 size: 15 residues. This CDR3 reads CASSPRQVSTDTQYF. The DNA for the CDR3 is TGTGCCAGCAGTCCCCGACAGGTATCCACAGATACGCAGTATTTT.

This clonotype came up a few times. This chain links TRBV5-1 with TRBJ2-1, with no clear D. V lost 0 bases to trimming and J lost 6 bases, with 4 bases between them. The V gene's germline CDR1 is SGHRS and CDR2 YFSETQ. This CDR3 has 12 residues. The CDR3 nucleotides are TGCGCCAGCAGCTTGGGGGTCAATGAGCAGTTCTTC. Its translation: CASSLGVNEQFF.

This clonotype was recorded many times. The chain carries TRBV12-3 or TRBV12-4 and TRBJ2-1; maybe TRBD1 (6 bases). Trimming pared 6 bases from V and 0 bases from J, leaving 6 bases between. The CDR3 contains 13 residues. CDR3 sequence reads: CASRDSSYNEQFF. The CDR3, as DNA: TGTGCCAGCAGGGACAGCTCCTACAATGAGCAGTTCTTC.

This chain connects TRBV2 to TRBJ1-2; D ambiguous. Germline values: CDR1 SNHLY, CDR2 FYNNEI. This CDR3 is 11 amino acids long. The V and J ends lost 8 bases and 6 bases respectively, with 10 bases between them. The CDR3 region is CASRTVNGYTF. CDR3 sequence (DNA): TGTGCCAGCCGAACGGTCAATGGCTACACCTTC.

The chain's CDR3 is CASSARLAGRTLGTQYF. The DNA for the CDR3 is TGTGCCAGCAGCGCGAGACTAGCGGGAAGAACATTGGGGACGCAGTATTTT. The chain recombines TRBV7-2 with TRBJ2-3; 11 bases match TRBD2. Germline V gene sequence: CDR1 SGHTA, CDR2 FQGNSA. V lost 5 bases and J lost 9; bases outside the gene matches: 16. This CDR3 has 17 amino acids.

This clonotype turned up a few times. The gene calls are TRBV7-2 and TRBJ2-7; maybe TRBD2 (5 bases). The CDR3 covers 12 residues. CDR1 is SGHTA and CDR2 is FQGNSA in the germline V gene. V lost 6 bases, J lost 5 bases, and 11 bases lay in between. CDR3 amino acids: CASSPNGDEQYF. The CDR3 coding sequence is TGTGCCAGCAGTCCCAACGGGGACGAGCAGTACTTC. The full variable domain, with the rest looked up from reference TRBV7-2 and TRBJ2-7, is GAGVSQSPSNKVTEKGKDVELRCDPISGHTALYWYRQSLGQGLEFLIYFQGNSAPDKSGLPSDRFSAERTGGSVSTLTIQRTQQEDSAVYLCASSPNGDEQYFGPGTRLTVT.

The V gene is TRBV12-3 or TRBV12-4, the J gene TRBJ2-7; 9 positions agree with TRBD1. Trimming removed 7 bases from V and 3 bases from J; junction bases left unmatched: 4. The CDR3 has 13 amino acids. CDR3 sequence (DNA): TGTGCCAGCACTCGGGACAGGGTCTACGAGCAGTACTTC. This translates into CASTRDRVYEQYF.

The table lists this clonotype with many counts. The V gene is TRBV28, the J gene TRBJ2-6, with D unclear. This CDR3 is 16 amino acids long. Looked up from germline, CDR1 is MDHEN and CDR2 is SYDVKM. V gave up 5 bases and J gave up 3 bases, with 14 bases separating them. CDR3 sequence reads: CASSRTLHLGANVLTF. CDR3 DNA sequence: TGTGCCAGCAGTCGAACTCTTCACCTTGGGGCCAACGTCCTGACTTTC.

This sequence joins TRBV28 and TRBJ1-2; D remains unclear. Germline CDR1 reads MDHEN; CDR2 reads SYDVKM. The V end lost 7 bases, the J end lost 8 bases, and 14 bases lay between the germline ends. The length of the CDR3 is 12 residues. The CDR3 DNA reads as TGTGCCAGCACCATCCGTGTCAGAGGCTACACCTTC. This encodes CASTIRVRGYTF.